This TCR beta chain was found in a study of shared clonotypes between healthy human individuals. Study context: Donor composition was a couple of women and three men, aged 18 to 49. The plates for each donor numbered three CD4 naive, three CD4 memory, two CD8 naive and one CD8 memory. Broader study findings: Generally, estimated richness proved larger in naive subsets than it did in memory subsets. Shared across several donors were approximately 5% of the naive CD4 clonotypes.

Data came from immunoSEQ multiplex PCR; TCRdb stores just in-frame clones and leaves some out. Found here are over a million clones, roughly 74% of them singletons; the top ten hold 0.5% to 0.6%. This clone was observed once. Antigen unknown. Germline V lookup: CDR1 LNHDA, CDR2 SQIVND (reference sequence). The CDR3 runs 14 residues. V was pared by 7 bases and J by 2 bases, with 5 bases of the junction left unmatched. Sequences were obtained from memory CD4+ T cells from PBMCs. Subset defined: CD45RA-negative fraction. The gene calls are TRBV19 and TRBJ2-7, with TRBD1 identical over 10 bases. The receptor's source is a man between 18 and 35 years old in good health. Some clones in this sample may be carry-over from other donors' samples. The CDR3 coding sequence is TGTGCCAGTACCCGGGACAGGGGAGCCTACGAGCAGTACTTC. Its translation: CASTRDRGAYEQYF. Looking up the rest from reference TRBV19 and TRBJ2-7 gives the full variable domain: DGGITQSPKYLFRKEGQNVTLSCEQNLNHDAMYWYRQDPGQGLRLIYYSQIVNDFQKGDIAEGYSVSREKKESFPLTVTSAQKNPTAFYLCASTRDRGAYEQYFGPGTRLTVT.